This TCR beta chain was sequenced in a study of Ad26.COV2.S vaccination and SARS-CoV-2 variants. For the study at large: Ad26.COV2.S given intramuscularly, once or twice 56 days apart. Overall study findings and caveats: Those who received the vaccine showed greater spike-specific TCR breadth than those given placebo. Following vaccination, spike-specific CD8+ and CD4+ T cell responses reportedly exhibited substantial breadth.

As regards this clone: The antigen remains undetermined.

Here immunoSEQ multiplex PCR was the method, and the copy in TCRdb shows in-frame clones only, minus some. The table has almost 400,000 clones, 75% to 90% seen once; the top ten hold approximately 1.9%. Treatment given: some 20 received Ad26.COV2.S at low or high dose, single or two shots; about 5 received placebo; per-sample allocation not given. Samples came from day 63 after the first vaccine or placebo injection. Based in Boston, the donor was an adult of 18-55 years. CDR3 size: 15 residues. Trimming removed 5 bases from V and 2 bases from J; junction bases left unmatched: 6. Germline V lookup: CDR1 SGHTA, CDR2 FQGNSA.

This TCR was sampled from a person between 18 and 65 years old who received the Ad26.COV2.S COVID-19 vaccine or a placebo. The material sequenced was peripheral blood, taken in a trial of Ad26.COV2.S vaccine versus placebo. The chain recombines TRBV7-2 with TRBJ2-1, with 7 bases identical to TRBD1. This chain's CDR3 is CASSNRDSTYNEQFF. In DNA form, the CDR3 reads TGTGCCAGCAGCAACCGGGACAGCACCTACAATGAGCAGTTCTTC.